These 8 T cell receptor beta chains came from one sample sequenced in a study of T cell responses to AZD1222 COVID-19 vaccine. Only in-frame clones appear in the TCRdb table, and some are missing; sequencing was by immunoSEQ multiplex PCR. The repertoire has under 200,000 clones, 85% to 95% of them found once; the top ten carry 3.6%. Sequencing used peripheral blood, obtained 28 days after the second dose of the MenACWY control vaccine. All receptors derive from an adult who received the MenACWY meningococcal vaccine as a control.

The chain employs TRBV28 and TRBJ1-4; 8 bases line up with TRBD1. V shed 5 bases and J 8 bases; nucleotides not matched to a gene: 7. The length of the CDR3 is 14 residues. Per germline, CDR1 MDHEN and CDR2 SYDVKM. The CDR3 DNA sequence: TGTGCCAGCAGTACTCAGGGGGCGCACGAAAAACTGTTTTTT. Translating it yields CASSTQGAHEKLFF.

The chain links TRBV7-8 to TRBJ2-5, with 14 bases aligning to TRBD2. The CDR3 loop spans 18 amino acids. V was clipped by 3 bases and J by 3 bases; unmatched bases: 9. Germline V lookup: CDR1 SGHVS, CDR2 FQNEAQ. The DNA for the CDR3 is TGTGCCAGCAGCTTGGGGACTAGCGGGAGTAAGGTGAAAGAGACCCAGTACTTC. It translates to CASSLGTSGSKVKETQYF. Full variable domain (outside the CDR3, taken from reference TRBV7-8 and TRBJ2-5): GAGVSQSPRYKVAKRGQDVALRCDPISGHVSLFWYQQALGQGPEFLTYFQNEAQLDKSGLPSDRFFAERPEGSVSTLKIQRTQQEDSAVYLCASSLGTSGSKVKETQYFGPGTRLLVL.

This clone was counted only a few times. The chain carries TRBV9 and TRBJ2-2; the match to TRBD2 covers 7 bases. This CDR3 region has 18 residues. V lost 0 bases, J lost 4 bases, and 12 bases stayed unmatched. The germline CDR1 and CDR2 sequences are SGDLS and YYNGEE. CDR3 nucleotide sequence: TGTGCCAGCAGCGTAGCCTGGACCGTACTAGCGCCCACCGGGGAGCTGTTTTTT. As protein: CASSVAWTVLAPTGELFF.

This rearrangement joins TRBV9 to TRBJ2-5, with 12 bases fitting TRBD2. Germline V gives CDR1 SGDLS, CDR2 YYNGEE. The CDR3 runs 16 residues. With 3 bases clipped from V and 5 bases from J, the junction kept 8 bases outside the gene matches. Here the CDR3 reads CASSEASGRAWETQYF. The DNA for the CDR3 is TGTGCCAGCAGCGAAGCTAGCGGGAGGGCCTGGGAGACCCAGTACTTC.

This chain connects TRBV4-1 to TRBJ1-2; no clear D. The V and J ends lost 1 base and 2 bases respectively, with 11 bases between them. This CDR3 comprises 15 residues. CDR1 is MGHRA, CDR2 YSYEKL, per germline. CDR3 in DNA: TGCGCCAGCAGCCAAGGAGTGGGGAAGAACTATGGCTACACCTTC. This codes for CASSQGVGKNYGYTF.

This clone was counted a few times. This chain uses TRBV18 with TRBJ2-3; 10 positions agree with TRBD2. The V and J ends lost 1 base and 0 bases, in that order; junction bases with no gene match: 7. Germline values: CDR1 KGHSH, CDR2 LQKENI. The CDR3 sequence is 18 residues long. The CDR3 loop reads CASSPRIQLAGSTDTQYF. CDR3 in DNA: TGTGCCAGCTCACCACGAATTCAACTAGCGGGGAGCACAGATACGCAGTATTTT.

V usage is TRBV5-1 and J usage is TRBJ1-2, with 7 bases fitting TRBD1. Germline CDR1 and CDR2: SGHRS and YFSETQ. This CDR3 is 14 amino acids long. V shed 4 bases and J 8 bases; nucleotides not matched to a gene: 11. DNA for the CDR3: TGCGCCAGCAGCCTGGAACAGGGGTTTCGGGGCTACACCTTC. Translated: CASSLEQGFRGYTF.

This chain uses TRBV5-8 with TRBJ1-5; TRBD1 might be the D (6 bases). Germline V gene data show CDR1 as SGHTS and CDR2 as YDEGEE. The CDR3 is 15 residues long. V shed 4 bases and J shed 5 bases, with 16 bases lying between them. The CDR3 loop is CASSGEGGPHQPQHF. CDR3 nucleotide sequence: TGTGCCAGCAGCGGGGAAGGGGGGCCCCATCAGCCCCAGCATTTT.